Included here is one T cell receptor beta chain sequence, with context. Antigen: not known. Germline CDR1 and CDR2: SGDLS and YYNGEE. CDR3 length equals 15 residues. Primed by a sample-barcoded 5' primer and a J-beta primer mix, a second PCR proceeded for 7 to 11 cycles. Each cDNA was tagged by a template-switch adaptor containing 12 random nucleotides. TCRdb ran MiXCR on the 5' RACE reads and lists one entry per CDR3 protein. This table has around 1,500,000 distinct CDR3 sequences, about 40% appearing once. The record originates from a study of blood T cells in healthy people across ages. Study outcomes and limitations: It was the long-lived donors that had more naive CD4+ cells and higher diversity than aged donors.

The material sequenced was blood. V gene TRBV9 combines with J gene TRBJ2-5, with 9 nucleotides matching TRBD2. The closer fit of TRBJ2-7 to the DNA end suggests the J call may be wrong. This TCR derives from a woman aged 18-29 years in good health. For the CDR3, the DNA is TGTGCCAGCAGCGGAGCTAGCGGGATTATATACGAGCAGTACTTC. Amino acid sequence: CASSGASGIIYEQYF.